The entry below gives a single T cell receptor beta chain sequence along with its context. Its antigen is as yet unknown. Germline CDR1 is MGHDK and CDR2 is SYGVNS. This CDR3 region has 13 residues. Trimming cost V 0 bases and J 7 bases; bases outside gene matches: 1. These data come from a study of tumor-infiltrating lymphocytes in localized non-small cell lung cancer. Study summary: From each patient, both tumor and uninvolved lung, non-adjacent to tumor, were sampled. Study outcomes and limitations: No link was found between tumor T-cell fraction and recurrence-free survival.

Only in-frame clones appear in the TCRdb table, and some are missing; sequencing was by immunoSEQ multiplex PCR. Of about 9,700 clones in the sample, 70% to 80% are singletons; the top ten hold 9.8%. The sequence came from a human donor with non-small cell lung cancer. The sample taken for sequencing was lung tumor tissue. The V call is TRBV25-1, the J call TRBJ1-1; 8 nucleotides align to TRBD1. CDR3 nucleotide sequence: TGTGCCAGCAGTGAATACAGGGGGCTTGAAGCTTTCTTT. This gives the protein CASSEYRGLEAFF.